Included here is one TCR beta chain sequence, with context. Its antigen is undetermined. Germline lookup yields CDR1 SNHLY and CDR2 FYNNEI. This CDR3 has 13 residues. The V end was cut by 5 bases, the J end by 4 bases, with 11 bases between. Treatment noted: oral pan-JAK inhibitor, 5-10 mg twice daily. The sample belongs to a study of CD8+ T cells in alopecia areata. Sequencing used cDNA as its template, made by extracting RNA and reverse transcribing it. Profiling relied on immunoSEQ multiplex PCR, and the TCRdb table lists in-frame clones only, not all of them. There are hundreds of thousands of clones in the sample; 60% occur only once, and about 0.89% lies in the top ten. The study's findings and limits: Lesional scalp, especially alopecia totalis/universalis, showed higher clonality than normal scalp.

This chain connects TRBV2 to TRBJ1-2, with unresolved D. The receptor was derived from a human donor with alopecia areata. Here the sequenced sample was CD4+ T cells sorted from blood, taken around week 54, from a patient treated with tofacitinib. The CDR3 reads CASSPRVIYGYTF. The DNA for the CDR3 is TGTGCCAGCAGTCCCCGGGTTATCTATGGCTACACCTTC.